This TCR beta chain was documented in a study of blood T cell repertoires in COVID-19. About the study: Samples taken during acute and convalescent COVID-19 were collected in the United States, Italy and Spain. From T cells, B-cell-depleted T cells, or PBMCs came the material, which was cDNA or gDNA.

Germline V gene data show CDR1 as SGHTA and CDR2 as FQGTGA. V lost 5 bases to trimming and J lost 5 bases; unmatched junction nucleotides: 10. The CDR3 contains 17 residues. Authors' methods: Amplification of reference gene primers provided the estimated nucleated cell counts. Libraries were prepared by immunoSEQ multiplex PCR; TCRdb keeps only in-frame clonotypes and omits some of them. For V, J and clone size, that table is used; D and trimming come from the DNA. Altogether some 110,000 clones are present, approximately 88% being singletons, with the ten largest covering approximately 0.76%. This sequence was found in a woman between 70 and 85 years old with acute or convalescent COVID-19. The gene calls are TRBV7-3 and TRBJ2-1, with 12 bases lining up with TRBD2. The sequenced sample was peripheral blood. In nucleotides, the CDR3 is TGTGCCAGCAGCCCCTACGAGCTAGCGGGAGGGAACAATGAGCAGTTCTTC. Residues: CASSPYELAGGNNEQFF.